This T cell receptor (beta chain) came from a study of blood T cell repertoires in COVID-19. Original data processing: Reference gene primer amplification in the assay estimated nucleated cell counts. The assay was immunoSEQ multiplex PCR, and TCRdb's table has in-frame clones only and misses some. V and J calls and clone size are those listed in that table; D and trimming were worked out from the DNA. This sample has 200,000 to 300,000 clones, with around 90% found just once. This sequence was found in a woman aged 55-69 years with COVID-19, enrolled during active disease. Sequencing was performed on peripheral blood.

The CDR3 sequence is CASSLGGQGNFYTDTQYF. CDR3 bases: TGCGCCAGCAGCTTGGGGGGACAGGGGAACTTTTACACAGATACGCAGTATTTT. The V and J genes are TRBV5-1 and TRBJ2-3, with TRBD1 matching 10 bases. V was clipped by 0 bases and J by 2 bases; unmatched bases: 9. Germline V gene sequence: CDR1 SGHRS, CDR2 YFSETQ. CDR3 length equals 18 residues.